These 26 T cell receptor beta chains originate from one sample sequenced in a study of pediatric ulcerative colitis. Clones were sequenced by immunoSEQ multiplex PCR, and TCRdb holds only the in-frame ones, with some missing. The table has approximately 11,000 clones, roughly four fifths seen once. The rectum was sampled with one to two pinch biopsies at colonoscopy. Sequenced: gut tissue. The receptors here all came from a girl under 18 who was a control in a study of pediatric ulcerative colitis.

The J gene is TRBJ2-1, the V gene TRBV10-2; 14 bases line up with TRBD2. In germline, CDR1 is WSHSY, CDR2 SAAADI. The ends lost 7 bases at V and 2 bases at J; junction bases unmatched: 7. The CDR3 has 17 amino acids. DNA of the CDR3: TGCGCCAGCATCGGGACTAGCGGGAGTGTTACCTACAATGAGCAGTTCTTC. Translation: CASIGTSGSVTYNEQFF.

This clone was picked up one time. The CDR3 region has the DNA TGTGCCAGCAGCCCATTGGGGAATGAAGCTTTCTTT. Encoded protein: CASSPLGNEAFF. The chain has TRBV4-2 and TRBJ1-1; D unresolved. V gave up 4 bases and J gave up 7 bases, with 10 bases separating them. The CDR3 is made up of 12 amino acids. Germline V CDR1 and CDR2: LGHNA, YNFKEQ.

The chain is built from TRBV28 and TRBJ2-5; 7 bases line up with TRBD2. CDR1 is MDHEN, CDR2 SYDVKM, per germline. CDR3 size: 16 residues. J gave up 7 bases and V 5 bases, and 16 bases lay outside the gene matches. CDR3 protein: CASSHPWGGNQWTQYF. CDR3 nucleotide sequence: TGTGCCAGCAGTCACCCTTGGGGGGGAAATCAATGGACCCAGTACTTC.

V usage is TRBV23-1 and J usage is TRBJ2-1; D is uncertain. TRBV23-1 is treated as an ORF (open reading frame) with a function not yet certain. V gave up 4 bases and J gave up 0 bases, with 13 bases separating them. CDR3 length: 16 amino acids. The CDR3 bases are TGCGCCAGCAGTCGGGCAGGTAAGAGCTCCTACAATGAGCAGTTCTTC. As protein: CASSRAGKSSYNEQFF.

This clone was found once. V gene TRBV28 combines with J gene TRBJ2-5; TRBD2 is a possible D gene (5 bases). In germline, CDR1 is MDHEN, CDR2 SYDVKM. The V end lost 2 bases, the J end lost 5 bases, and 6 bases lay between the germline ends. The CDR3 extends over 12 amino acids. CDR3 amino acids: CASSLRGETQYF. The CDR3 DNA is TGTGCCAGCAGTTTAAGAGGGGAGACCCAGTACTTC.

The chain carries TRBV4-3 and TRBJ1-1, with TRBD1 matching 11 bases. This CDR3 is built from 15 residues. Germline V gene sequence: CDR1 LGHNA, CDR2 YSLEER. V gave up 0 bases and J gave up 8 bases; unmatched junction bases: 5. This CDR3 reads CASSQEGTGGIEAFF. The CDR3 coding sequence is TGCGCCAGCAGCCAAGAGGGGACAGGGGGTATCGAAGCTTTCTTT.

V gene TRBV29-1 combines with J gene TRBJ2-1; tentatively, D is TRBD2 (6 bases). CDR1 and CDR2 (germline): SQVTM, ANQGSEA. This CDR3 is 14 amino acids long. The V end lost 5 bases, the J end lost 6 bases, and 17 bases lay between the germline ends. The DNA for the CDR3 is TGCAGCGTTACTGGACTATACCGACTCAATGAGCAGTTCTTC. Protein: CSVTGLYRLNEQFF.

This chain links TRBV7-3 with TRBJ2-1; maybe TRBD2 (6 bases). The CDR3 extends over 15 amino acids. V was trimmed by 1 base and J by 8 bases, leaving 15 bases between them. Germline values: CDR1 SGHTA, CDR2 FQGTGA. The CDR3 nucleotides read TGTGCCAGCAGCTTAATTTCGGGAGTTACGGATGAGCAGTTCTTC. Translation gives CASSLISGVTDEQFF.

The gene calls are TRBV28 and TRBJ1-2; D not resolved. CDR3 length: 11 amino acids. CDR1 MDHEN and CDR2 SYDVKM come from the germline V gene. The V end lost 4 bases, the J end lost 0 bases, and 0 bases lay between the germline ends. In DNA form, the CDR3 reads TGTGCCAGCAGTTCTAACTATGGCTACACCTTC. Translated: CASSSNYGYTF.

The rearrangement uses TRBV7-2 and TRBJ1-1, with a tentative D call TRBD1 (5 bases). Trimming stripped 4 bases from V and 1 base from J, with 13 bases between. This CDR3 is 15 amino acids long. Germline-derived CDR1 and CDR2 are SGHTA and FQGNSA. The CDR3 spells CASSSAFQGNTEAFF. For the CDR3, the DNA is TGTGCCAGCAGCTCTGCATTCCAGGGGAACACTGAAGCTTTCTTT.

A few counts support this clone. V usage is TRBV28 and J usage is TRBJ2-3, with D uncertain. Per germline, CDR1 MDHEN and CDR2 SYDVKM. Trimming took off 7 bases at V and 2 bases at J, with 16 bases between the two ends. This CDR3 contains 15 residues. CDR3 sequence (DNA): TGTGCCAGCATGTGGTCGAACAGACCCACAGATACGCAGTATTTT. It encodes CASMWSNRPTDTQYF. Filled out from reference TRBV28 and TRBJ2-3, the complete variable domain reads DVKVTQSSRYLVKRTGEKVFLECVQDMDHENMFWYRQDPGLGLRLIYFSYDVKMKEKGDIPEGYSVSREKKERFSLILESASTNQTSMYLCASMWSNRPTDTQYFGPGTRLTVL.

The genes are TRBV7-6 and TRBJ2-2, with 7 bases matching TRBD1. Germline CDR1 is SGHVS and CDR2 is FNYEAQ. The trim removed 3 bases at V and 0 bases at J, leaving 10 bases unmatched. The CDR3 totals 18 residues. The DNA of the CDR3 is TGTGCCAGCAGCTTCGGACAGGACGCACTCTCGAACACCGGGGAGCTGTTTTTT. Amino acid sequence: CASSFGQDALSNTGELFF.

A note on this clone: The junction differs from germline at one of its ends, possibly a read error. The genes are TRBV7-7 and TRBJ1-3, with D tentatively TRBD1 (5 bases). In germline, CDR1 is SSHAT, CDR2 FNYEAQ (reference sequence). This CDR3 comprises 15 residues. CDR3 in DNA: TGTGCTAGCAGCCCCCCCGACAGAAGAGGAAACACCATATATTTT. This sequence encodes CASSPPDRRGNTIYF.

This chain uses TRBV27 with TRBJ2-3; D possibly uses TRBD1 or TRBD2 (5 bases each). V lost 4 bases and J 1 base, leaving 12 bases between the germline ends. The germline V gene encodes CDR1 MNHEY and CDR2 SMNVEV (reference sequence). The CDR3 length is 15 residues. The CDR3 coding sequence is TGTGCCAGCAGTTCTGGGACCTCTGGCACAGATACGCAGTATTTT. Its translation is CASSSGTSGTDTQYF.

J is TRBJ2-3 and V is TRBV5-1; TRBD2 matches at 10 bases. Unmatched junction bases numbered 2, after V lost 6 bases and J lost 1 base. The germline CDR1 and CDR2 sequences are SGHRS and YFSETQ. The CDR3 spans 14 residues. The CDR3 region has the DNA TGCGCCAGCACCACTAGCGGGGGCACAGATACGCAGTATTTT. This codes for CASTTSGGTDTQYF.

The chain employs TRBV2 and TRBJ1-5, with D unresolved. Trimming took 2 bases from V and 1 from J, leaving 9 bases between them. Germline CDR1 is SNHLY and CDR2 is FYNNEI. This CDR3 spans 15 amino acids. The CDR3 DNA reads as TGTGCCAGCAGTGAATGGGCAAGGAGCAATCAGCCCCAGCATTTT. Its protein is CASSEWARSNQPQHF.

The count of this clone is one. V is TRBV5-1 and J is TRBJ2-1; 13 bases are shared with TRBD2. This CDR3 spans 19 amino acids. J lost 0 bases, V lost 6 bases, and 12 bases had no gene match. Germline lookup yields CDR1 SGHRS and CDR2 YFSETQ. The DNA for the CDR3 is TGCGCCAGCAATCGATGGACTAGCGGGGGCCCGAGCTCCTACAATGAGCAGTTCTTC. This codes for CASNRWTSGGPSSYNEQFF.

The V gene is TRBV6-1, the J gene TRBJ1-6; TRBD1 aligns across 9 bases. The V gene end was trimmed by 1 base and the J gene end by 9 bases; junction bases not matched to a gene: 10. Germline loops: CDR1 MNHNS, CDR2 SASEGT. This CDR3 region has 17 residues. CDR3 bases: TGTGCCAGCAGTGAAGGGTACAGGGGGCTTCTAGGTTCACCCCTCCACTTT. Its protein is CASSEGYRGLLGSPLHF.

The rearrangement joins TRBV7-6 to TRBJ2-1; D gene uncertain. The ends were cut back, 1 base at V and 5 bases at J, with 12 bases in the middle. CDR1 SGHVS and CDR2 FNYEAQ come from the germline V gene. This CDR3 is built from 15 residues. The CDR3 spells CASSLVREENNEQFF. As DNA, the CDR3 is TGTGCCAGCAGCTTAGTAAGGGAAGAGAACAATGAGCAGTTCTTC.

This clone was detected a few times. The rearrangement uses TRBV11-1 and TRBJ2-2; 10 bases line up with TRBD2. The CDR3 is 15 amino acids. Germline loops: CDR1 SGHAT, CDR2 FQDESV (reference sequence). With V trimmed by 4 bases and J by 7 bases, 6 bases remained unmatched. This CDR3 is CASSSSGGPDGELFF. DNA of the CDR3: TGTGCCAGCAGCTCTAGCGGGGGCCCAGACGGGGAGCTGTTTTTT.

The gene calls are TRBV7-2 and TRBJ2-7, with D possibly TRBD1 on 6 matching bases. Trimming removed 5 bases at V and 2 bases at J, with 19 bases between. The CDR3 contains 16 residues. From germline, CDR1 is SGHTA and CDR2 FQGNSA. CDR3 amino acids: CASSPQGWRVTYEQYF. The CDR3 region has the DNA TGTGCCAGCAGCCCACAGGGATGGCGGGTGACCTACGAGCAGTACTTC.

V gene TRBV4-3 combines with J gene TRBJ2-5; D ambiguous. The CDR3 runs 15 residues. V lost 0 bases to trimming and J lost 5 bases, with 13 bases between them. Germline V lookup: CDR1 LGHNA, CDR2 YSLEER. The CDR3, as DNA: TGCGCCAGCAGCCAAGACCTCCTCAGGCTCGAGACCCAGTACTTC. Its protein is CASSQDLLRLETQYF.

This clone was seen only once. At one end the junction does not follow the germline gene, possibly because of a read error. V gene TRBV15 combines with J gene TRBJ2-4; 10 bases are shared with TRBD2. CDR3 length: 15 amino acids. CDR1 and CDR2 from the germline V gene are LNHNV and YYDKDF (reference sequence). The DNA of the CDR3 is TGTGCCACCAGCAGCTCAGGGACAGCTACTAGCGGGACCTTCTTC. Residues: CATSSSGTATSGTFF. Together with reference TRBV15 and TRBJ2-4, the CDR3 gives the full variable domain: DAMVIQNPRYQVTQFGKPVTLSCSQTLNHNVMYWYQQKSSQAPKLLFHYYDKDFNNEADTPDNFQSRRPNTSFCFLDIRSPGLGDTAMYLCATSSSGTATSGTFFGAGTRLSVL.

This clone has just a few counts. The V call is TRBV6-1, the J call TRBJ1-2; a possible D gene is TRBD1 (6 bases). Trimming cost V 5 bases and J 6 bases, with 19 bases left between them. In germline, CDR1 is MNHNS, CDR2 SASEGT. The CDR3 is 15 residues long. DNA for the CDR3: TGTGCCAGCAGTCCTAGCCGCGGGGGCGTCAATGGCTACACCTTC. Amino acid sequence: CASSPSRGGVNGYTF.

The chain's CDR3 is CASTGGGNVQETQYF. Here the CDR3 DNA reads TGTGCCAGCACCGGAGGAGGGAATGTCCAAGAGACCCAGTACTTC. The V and J genes are TRBV28 and TRBJ2-5; TRBD2 might be the D (6 bases). This CDR3 has 15 residues. With 7 bases removed from V and 1 base from J, the gap between germline ends came to 16 bases. The germline CDR1 and CDR2 sequences are MDHEN and SYDVKM.

J is TRBJ2-5 and V is TRBV30; D unresolved. V was trimmed by 0 bases and J by 7 bases, leaving 15 bases between them. CDR1 GTSNPN and CDR2 SVGIG come from the germline V gene (reference sequence). The length of the CDR3 is 14 residues. CDR3 region: CAWSVLRAEGTQYF. The CDR3 nucleotides read TGTGCCTGGAGTGTACTACGGGCGGAAGGGACCCAGTACTTC.